This paragraph reports one T cell receptor beta chain. This sample is drawn from a study of blood T cell repertoires in COVID-19. About the research overall: T cells, B-cell-depleted T cells, or PBMCs provided the cDNA or gDNA that served as material.

Trimming pared 6 bases from V and 8 bases from J, leaving 13 bases between. The CDR3 is 12 residues long. Measured with immunoSEQ multiplex PCR; TCRdb has only the in-frame clones, and not every one. The sample holds more than 140,000 clones, 84% seen once. J is TRBJ1-2 and V is TRBV12-3 or TRBV12-4, with a tentative D call TRBD1 (6 bases). Sequenced material: peripheral blood. The sequence was collected from a woman aged 45-65 years in a cohort sampled during active or convalescent COVID-19. Here the CDR3 DNA reads TGTGCCAGCAGCACATACAGGGCCGGCTACACCTTC. Its protein product is CASSTYRAGYTF.